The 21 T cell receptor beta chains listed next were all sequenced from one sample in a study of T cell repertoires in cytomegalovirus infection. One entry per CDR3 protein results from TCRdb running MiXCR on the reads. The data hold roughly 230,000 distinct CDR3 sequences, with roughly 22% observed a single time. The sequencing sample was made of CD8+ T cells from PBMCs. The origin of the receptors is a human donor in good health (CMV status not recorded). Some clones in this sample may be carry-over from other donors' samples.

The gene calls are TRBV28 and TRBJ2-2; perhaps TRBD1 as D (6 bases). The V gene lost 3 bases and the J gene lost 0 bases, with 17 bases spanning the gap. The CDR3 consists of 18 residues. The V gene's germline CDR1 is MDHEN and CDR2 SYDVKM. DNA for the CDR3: TGTGCCAGCAGTTTGAGGGAGTTGAGGACAGCGAACACCGGGGAGCTGTTTTTT. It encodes CASSLRELRTANTGELFF.

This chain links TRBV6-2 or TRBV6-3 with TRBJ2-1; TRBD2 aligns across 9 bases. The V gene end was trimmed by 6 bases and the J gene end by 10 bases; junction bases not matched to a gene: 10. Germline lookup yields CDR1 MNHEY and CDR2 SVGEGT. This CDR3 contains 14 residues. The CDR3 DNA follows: TGTGCCAGCAGGTCCAGACTAGCGGCCCCCGAGCAGTTCTTC. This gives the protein CASRSRLAAPEQFF.

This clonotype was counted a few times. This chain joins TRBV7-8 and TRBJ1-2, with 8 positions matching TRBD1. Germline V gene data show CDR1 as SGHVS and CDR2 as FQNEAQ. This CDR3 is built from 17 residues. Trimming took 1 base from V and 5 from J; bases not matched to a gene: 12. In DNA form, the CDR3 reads TGTGCCAGCAGCTTAGGAGGGGCAGGGGGCTCGAATTATGGCTACACCTTC. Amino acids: CASSLGGAGGSNYGYTF.

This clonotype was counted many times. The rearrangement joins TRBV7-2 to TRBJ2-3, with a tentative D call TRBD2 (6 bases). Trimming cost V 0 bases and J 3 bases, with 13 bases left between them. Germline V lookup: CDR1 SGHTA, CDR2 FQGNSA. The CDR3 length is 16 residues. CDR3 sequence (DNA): TGTGCCAGCAGCTTAGCATGGCAGGGAGGAACAGATACGCAGTATTTT. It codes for CASSLAWQGGTDTQYF.

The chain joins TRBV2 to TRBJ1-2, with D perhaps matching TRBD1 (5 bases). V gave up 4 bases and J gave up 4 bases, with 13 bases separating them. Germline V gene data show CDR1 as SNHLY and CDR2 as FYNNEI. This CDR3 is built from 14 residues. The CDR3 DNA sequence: TGTGCCAGCAGTGTGTACCCAGGGAGCTATGGCTACACCTTC. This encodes CASSVYPGSYGYTF.

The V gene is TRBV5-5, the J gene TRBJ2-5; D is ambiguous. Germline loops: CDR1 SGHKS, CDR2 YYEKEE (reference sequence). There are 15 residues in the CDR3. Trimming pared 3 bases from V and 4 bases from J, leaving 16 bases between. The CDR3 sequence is CASSYESSVRETQYF. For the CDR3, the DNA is TGTGCCAGCAGCTACGAAAGTTCCGTGAGAGAGACCCAGTACTTC.

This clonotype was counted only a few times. CDR3 protein: CSAREPGQGNSPLHF. The CDR3 DNA reads TGCAGTGCTAGAGAACCGGGACAGGGGAATTCACCCCTCCACTTT. The chain combines TRBV20-1 with TRBJ1-6; 10 bases line up with TRBD1. The ends lost 0 bases at V and 7 bases at J; junction bases unmatched: 3. Per the germline V gene, CDR1 is DFQATT and CDR2 is SNEGSKA (reference sequence). CDR3 size: 15 residues.

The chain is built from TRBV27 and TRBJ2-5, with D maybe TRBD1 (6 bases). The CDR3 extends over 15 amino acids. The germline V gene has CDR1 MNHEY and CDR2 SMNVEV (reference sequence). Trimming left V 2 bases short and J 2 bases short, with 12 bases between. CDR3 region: CASSLIGQQQETQYF. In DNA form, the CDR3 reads TGTGCCAGCAGTTTAATCGGACAGCAGCAAGAGACCCAGTACTTC.

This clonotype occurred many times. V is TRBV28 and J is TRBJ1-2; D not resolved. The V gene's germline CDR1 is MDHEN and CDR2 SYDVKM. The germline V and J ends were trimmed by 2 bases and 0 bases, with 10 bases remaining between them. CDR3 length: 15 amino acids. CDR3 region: CASSLEAAANYGYTF. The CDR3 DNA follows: TGTGCCAGCAGTTTAGAAGCGGCAGCTAACTATGGCTACACCTTC.

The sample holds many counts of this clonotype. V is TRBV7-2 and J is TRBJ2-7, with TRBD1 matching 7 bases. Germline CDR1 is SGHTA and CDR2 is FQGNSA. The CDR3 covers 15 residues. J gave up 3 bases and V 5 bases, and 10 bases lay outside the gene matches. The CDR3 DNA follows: TGTGCCAGCAGCCCCAGAGGGGGCAAAAGCTACGAGCAGTACTTC. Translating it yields CASSPRGGKSYEQYF. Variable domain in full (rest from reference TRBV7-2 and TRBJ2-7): GAGVSQSPSNKVTEKGKDVELRCDPISGHTALYWYRQSLGQGLEFLIYFQGNSAPDKSGLPSDRFSAERTGGSVSTLTIQRTQQEDSAVYLCASSPRGGKSYEQYFGPGTRLTVT.

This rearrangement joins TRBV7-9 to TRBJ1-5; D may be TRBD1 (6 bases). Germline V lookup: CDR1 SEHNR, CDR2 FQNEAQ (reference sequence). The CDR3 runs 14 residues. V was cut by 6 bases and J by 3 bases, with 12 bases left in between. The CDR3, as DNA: TGTGCCAGCAGTTCCGGACAGCCCAATCAGCCCCAGCATTTT. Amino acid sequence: CASSSGQPNQPQHF.

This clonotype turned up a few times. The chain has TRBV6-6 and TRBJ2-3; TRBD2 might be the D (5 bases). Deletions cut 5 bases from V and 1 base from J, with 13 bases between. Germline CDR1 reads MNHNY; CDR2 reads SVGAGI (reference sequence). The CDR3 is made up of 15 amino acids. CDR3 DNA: TGTGCCAGCAGTACGCGACCAGCGGGCACAGATACGCAGTATTTT. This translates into CASSTRPAGTDTQYF.

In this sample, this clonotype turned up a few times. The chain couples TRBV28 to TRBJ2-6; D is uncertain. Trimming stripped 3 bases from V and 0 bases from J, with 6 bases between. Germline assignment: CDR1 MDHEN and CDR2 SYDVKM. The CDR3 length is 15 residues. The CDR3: CASSFPSSGANVLTF. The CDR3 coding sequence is TGTGCCAGCAGTTTTCCTAGCTCTGGGGCCAACGTCCTGACTTTC.

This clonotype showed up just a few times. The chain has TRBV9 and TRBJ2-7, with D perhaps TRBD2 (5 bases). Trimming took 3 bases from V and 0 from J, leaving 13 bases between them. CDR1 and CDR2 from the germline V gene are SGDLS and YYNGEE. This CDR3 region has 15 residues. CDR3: CASSAGVAASYEQYF. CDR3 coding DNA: TGTGCCAGCAGCGCCGGGGTCGCTGCCTCCTACGAGCAGTACTTC.

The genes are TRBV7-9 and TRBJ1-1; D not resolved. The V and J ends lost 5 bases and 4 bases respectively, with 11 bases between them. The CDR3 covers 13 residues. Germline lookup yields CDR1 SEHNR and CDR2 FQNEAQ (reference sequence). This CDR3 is CASSPAGSTEAFF. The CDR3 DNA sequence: TGTGCCAGCAGCCCCGCCGGGTCCACTGAAGCTTTCTTT. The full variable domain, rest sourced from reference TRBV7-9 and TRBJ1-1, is DTGVSQNPRHKITKRGQNVTFRCDPISEHNRLYWYRQTLGQGPEFLTYFQNEAQLEKSRLLSDRFSAERPKGSFSTLEIQRTEQGDSAMYLCASSPAGSTEAFFGQGTRLTVV.

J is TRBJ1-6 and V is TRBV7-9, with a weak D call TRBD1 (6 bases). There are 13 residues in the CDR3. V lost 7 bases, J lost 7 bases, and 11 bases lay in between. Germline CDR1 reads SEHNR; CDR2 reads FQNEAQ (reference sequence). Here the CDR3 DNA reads TGTGCCAGCAAGCAGGGGATGAATTCACCCCTCCACTTT. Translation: CASKQGMNSPLHF.

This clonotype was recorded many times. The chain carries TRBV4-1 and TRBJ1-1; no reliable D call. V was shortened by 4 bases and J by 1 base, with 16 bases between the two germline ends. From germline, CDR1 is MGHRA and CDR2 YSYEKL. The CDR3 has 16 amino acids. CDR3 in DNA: TGCGCCAGCAGCCCTTTCTTTGGAGACCCGAACACTGAAGCTTTCTTT. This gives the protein CASSPFFGDPNTEAFF.

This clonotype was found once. CDR3 in DNA: TGTGCCAGTAGTATACCCTCCCGCGGATCCTATGGCTACACCTTC. This sequence encodes CASSIPSRGSYGYTF. The chain carries TRBV19 and TRBJ1-2, with no clear D. Trimming took off 2 bases at V and 4 bases at J, with 14 bases between the two ends. CDR1 is LNHDA and CDR2 is SQIVND in the germline V gene (reference sequence). The CDR3 spans 15 residues. The full variable domain, in which reference TRBV19 and TRBJ1-2 provide the parts outside the CDR3, is DGGITQSPKYLFRKEGQNVTLSCEQNLNHDAMYWYRQDPGQGLRLIYYSQIVNDFQKGDIAEGYSVSREKKESFPLTVTSAQKNPTAFYLCASSIPSRGSYGYTFGSGTRLTVV.

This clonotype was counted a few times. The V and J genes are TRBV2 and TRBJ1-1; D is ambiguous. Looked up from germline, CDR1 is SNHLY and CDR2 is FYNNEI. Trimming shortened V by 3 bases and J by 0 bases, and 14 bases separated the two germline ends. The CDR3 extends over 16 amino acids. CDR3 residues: CASSERQAPMNTEAFF. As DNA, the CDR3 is TGTGCCAGCAGTGAGCGGCAGGCCCCGATGAACACTGAAGCTTTCTTT.

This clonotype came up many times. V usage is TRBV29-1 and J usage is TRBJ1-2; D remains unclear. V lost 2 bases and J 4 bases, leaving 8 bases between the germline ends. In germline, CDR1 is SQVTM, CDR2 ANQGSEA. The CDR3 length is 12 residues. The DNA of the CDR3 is TGCAGCGTTGAACTGGCGTCCTATGGCTACACCTTC. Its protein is CSVELASYGYTF.

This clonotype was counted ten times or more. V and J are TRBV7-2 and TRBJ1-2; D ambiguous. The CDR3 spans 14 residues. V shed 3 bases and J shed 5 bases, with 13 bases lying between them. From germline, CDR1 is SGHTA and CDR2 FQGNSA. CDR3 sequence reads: CASSFPTSGYGYTF. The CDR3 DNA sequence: TGTGCCAGCAGCTTCCCCACGTCGGGGTATGGCTACACCTTC.